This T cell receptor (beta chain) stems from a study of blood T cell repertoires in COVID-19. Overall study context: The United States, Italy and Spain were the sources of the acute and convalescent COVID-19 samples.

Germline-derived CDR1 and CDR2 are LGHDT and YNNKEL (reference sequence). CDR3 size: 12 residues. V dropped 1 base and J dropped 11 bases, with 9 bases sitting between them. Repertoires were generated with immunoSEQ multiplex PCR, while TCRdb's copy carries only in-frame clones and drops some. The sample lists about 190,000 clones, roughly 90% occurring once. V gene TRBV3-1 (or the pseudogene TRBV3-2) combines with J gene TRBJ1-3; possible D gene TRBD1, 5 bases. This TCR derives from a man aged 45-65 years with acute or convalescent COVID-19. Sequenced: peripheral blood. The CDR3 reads CASSQVPGSIYF. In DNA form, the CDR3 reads TGTGCCAGCAGCCAAGTCCCAGGGTCCATATATTTT.